What follows is one T cell receptor (beta chain) and its context. The antigen is undetermined. The data are from a study of identical twins. The study's findings and limits: Some out-of-frame alpha sequences were shared by twins, and these showed excess low generation probability. Beta clonotypes that were abundant in cord blood contained fewer insertions, a pattern absent from memory repertoires. Excess sharing between twins was weaker in beta out-of-frame sequences.

TCRdb passed the 5' RACE reads through MiXCR, listing each CDR3 protein once. Of about 480,000 distinct CDR3 sequences in the sample, around 14% were seen once. These data also formed part of another study, on yellow fever vaccine responses in identical twins. That source reports: Twins showed a vaccine T cell response that reportedly seemed partly convergent, partly personalized.

This TCR was recovered from a woman between 18 and 29 years old in good health. The specimen sequenced was CD4+ T cells sorted from blood.

CDR3 in DNA: TGTGCCAGCAGTTCGACTACTAGCTCGGAGACCCAGTACTTC. Protein product: CASSSTTSSETQYF. This rearrangement joins TRBV2 to TRBJ2-5, with D perhaps matching TRBD2 (6 bases). The CDR3 is 14 amino acids. Trimming stripped 5 bases from V and 5 bases from J, with 15 bases between. Germline CDR1 SNHLY, CDR2 FYNNEI.